Below, 30 T cell receptor beta chains from the same sample are listed, as sequenced in a study of blood T cell repertoires in COVID-19. Measured with immunoSEQ multiplex PCR; TCRdb has only the in-frame clones, and not every one. The data show 150,000 to 250,000 clones, 87% seen once. The sample consisted of PBMCs or T cells enriched from blood (not recorded which). The origin of the receptors is a woman in her twenties or thirties who had recovered from COVID-19.

The chain employs TRBV7-2 and TRBJ2-1; 9 bases are shared with TRBD2. V dropped 3 bases and J dropped 14; count of bases not matched to a gene: 8. The CDR3 contains 13 residues. Germline assignment: CDR1 SGHTA and CDR2 FQGNSA. CDR3 sequence reads: CASSFGRGRAEFF. CDR3 sequence (DNA): TGTGCCAGCAGCTTTGGGCGCGGGAGGGCTGAGTTCTTC.

CDR3 residues: CASSERTGGNYNSPLHF. CDR3 nucleotides: TGCGCCAGCAGTGAGAGGACAGGGGGGAACTACAATTCACCCCTCCACTTT. V is TRBV10-2 and J is TRBJ1-6; 10 bases align to TRBD1. Germline V gene lookup returns CDR1 WSHSY and CDR2 SAAADI. The CDR3 is made up of 17 amino acids. Unmatched junction bases numbered 8, after V lost 2 bases and J lost 7 bases.

The genes are TRBV19 and TRBJ2-5; 9 bases agree with TRBD2. This CDR3 comprises 16 residues. Germline CDR1 is LNHDA and CDR2 is SQIVND (reference sequence). Trimming removed 2 bases from V and 4 bases from J; junction bases left unmatched: 8. CDR3 nucleotides: TGTGCCAGTAGTATAACTAGCGGGTGGGGTCGAGAGACCCAGTACTTC. Translated, it gives CASSITSGWGRETQYF.

The sample holds one count of this clone. This rearrangement joins TRBV9 to TRBJ1-1, with 7 bases aligning to TRBD1. J was trimmed by 6 bases and V by 2 bases; bases with no gene match: 13. The length of the CDR3 is 16 residues. Germline assignment: CDR1 SGDLS and CDR2 YYNGEE. The CDR3 spells CASSVYSGQVLAEAFF. CDR3 coding DNA: TGTGCCAGCAGCGTTTACTCCGGACAGGTTTTGGCTGAAGCTTTCTTT.

This chain uses TRBV11-1 with TRBJ2-3; 10 bases agree with TRBD1. Germline-derived CDR1 and CDR2 are SGHAT and FQDESV (reference sequence). The CDR3 consists of 16 residues. V lost 3 bases, J lost 1 base, and 4 bases stayed unmatched. DNA of the CDR3: TGTGCCAGCAGCTTCGCGGGGACAGGGGGCACAGATACGCAGTATTTT. Translating it yields CASSFAGTGGTDTQYF.

This clone came up once. This sequence joins TRBV5-4 and TRBJ1-2; 9 bases match TRBD1. This CDR3 is built from 15 residues. V lost 5 bases to trimming and J lost 2 bases; unmatched junction nucleotides: 7. Germline V gene data show CDR1 as SGHNT and CDR2 as YYREEE (reference sequence). The CDR3 spells CASSRGDRVNYGYTF. The CDR3 bases are TGTGCCAGCAGTCGAGGGGACAGGGTCAACTATGGCTACACCTTC.

The chain carries TRBV9 and TRBJ2-1, with 9 bases aligning to TRBD2. Germline V gives CDR1 SGDLS, CDR2 YYNGEE. J was trimmed by 8 bases and V by 7 bases; bases with no gene match: 7. The CDR3 consists of 13 residues. CDR3 sequence reads: CASGGTSWDEQFF. The DNA of the CDR3 is TGTGCCAGCGGGGGGACTAGCTGGGATGAGCAGTTCTTC.

The chain couples TRBV5-1 to TRBJ1-1, with D perhaps matching TRBD1 (5 bases). Germline-derived CDR1 and CDR2 are SGHRS and YFSETQ. Trimming stripped 0 bases from V and 1 base from J, with 13 bases between. This CDR3 has 16 amino acids. The CDR3 reads CASSLVGPIPNTEAFF. DNA of the CDR3: TGCGCCAGCAGCTTGGTGGGGCCGATCCCGAACACTGAAGCTTTCTTT.

The chain has TRBV19 and TRBJ1-1; tentative D call: TRBD1 (6 bases). The CDR3 is 13 amino acids. The germline V gene encodes CDR1 LNHDA and CDR2 SQIVND (reference sequence). Between the trimmed V and J ends, which lost 6 bases and 6 bases, there was a span of 14 bases. CDR3 protein: CASSRTGLPEAFF. In nucleotides, the CDR3 is TGTGCCAGTAGCAGAACAGGGCTCCCTGAAGCTTTCTTT.

V gene TRBV30 combines with J gene TRBJ2-7, with 7 bases matching TRBD1. The junction had 10 bases not matched to a gene; V was cut back by 2 bases and J by 3 bases. The CDR3 loop spans 15 amino acids. Germline V gene lookup returns CDR1 GTSNPN and CDR2 SVGIG (reference sequence). The CDR3 region has the DNA TGTGCCTGGAGTATTAAAGGGGGACAGTTCTACGAGCAGTACTTC. Its protein is CAWSIKGGQFYEQYF.

V and J are TRBV10-3 and TRBJ2-5; TRBD1 matches 9 bases. The CDR3 sequence is 14 residues long. V gave up 2 bases and J gave up 5 bases; unmatched junction bases: 3. Germline V CDR1 and CDR2: ENHRY, SYGVKD. The CDR3 region has the DNA TGTGCCATCAGTGAGGGGACAGGGTTGGAGACCCAGTACTTC. It specifies CAISEGTGLETQYF.

The chain joins TRBV24-1 to TRBJ2-1; 8 nucleotides line up with TRBD2. Germline CDR1 is KGHDR and CDR2 is SFDVKD. The CDR3 length is 19 residues. V was pared by 0 bases and J by 5 bases, with 14 bases of the junction left unmatched. The CDR3 here is CATSDLGAGGSTYNNEQFF. In DNA, the CDR3 is TGTGCCACCAGTGATTTGGGGGCGGGAGGTTCTACCTACAACAATGAGCAGTTCTTC.

CDR3 sequence: CASSSGLAGGPRYNEQFF. Written as DNA, the CDR3 is TGTGCCAGCAGCTCAGGTTTGGCGGGAGGTCCTAGGTACAATGAGCAGTTCTTC. This chain connects TRBV7-9 to TRBJ2-1; TRBD2 matches 8 bases. CDR3 length: 18 residues. V trimming: 4 bases; J trimming: 4 bases; junction bases outside the gene matches: 15. CDR1 and CDR2 from the germline V gene are SEHNR and FQNEAQ (reference sequence).

This clone was seen only a few times. The V call is TRBV6-2 or TRBV6-3, the J call TRBJ2-1; 12 bases are shared with TRBD2. With 2 bases clipped from V and 7 bases from J, the junction kept 18 bases outside the gene matches. The germline gives CDR1 MNHEY, CDR2 SVGEGT. The CDR3 is made up of 20 amino acids. CDR3 amino acids: CASSYPAQRSLAGGGNEQFF. As DNA, the CDR3 is TGTGCCAGCAGTTACCCAGCTCAACGTTCACTAGCGGGAGGAGGAAATGAGCAGTTCTTC.

The CDR3 region is CASSPASGGRKEQYF. CDR3 coding DNA: TGTGCCAGCAGCCCCGCTAGCGGGGGTCGCAAGGAGCAGTACTTC. The chain carries TRBV7-3 and TRBJ2-7; 10 bases are shared with TRBD2. Germline CDR1 SGHTA, CDR2 FQGTGA. Trimming cost V 5 bases and J 7 bases; bases outside gene matches: 11. This CDR3 comprises 15 residues.

The chain combines TRBV5-4 with TRBJ1-4, with D perhaps matching TRBD1 (6 bases). The CDR3 is 13 residues long. The germline V gene encodes CDR1 SGHNT and CDR2 YYREEE (reference sequence). The V end was cut by 3 bases, the J end by 7 bases, with 10 bases between. In DNA form, the CDR3 reads TGTGCCAGCAGCTCACAGGGTAGTGAAAAACTGTTTTTT. This sequence encodes CASSSQGSEKLFF.

The chain recombines TRBV19 with TRBJ1-6, with TRBD1 as a possible D gene (5 bases). Between the trimmed V and J ends, which lost 7 bases and 3 bases, there was a span of 16 bases. The germline CDR1 and CDR2 sequences are LNHDA and SQIVND (reference sequence). The CDR3 contains 16 residues. The CDR3 protein is CASKTGVSIYNSPLHF. The DNA for the CDR3 is TGTGCCAGTAAAACAGGAGTATCCATCTATAATTCACCCCTCCACTTT.

This clone has only one observation. V gene TRBV6-6 combines with J gene TRBJ1-3; D gene uncertain. This CDR3 is 14 amino acids long. Germline CDR1 reads MNHNY; CDR2 reads SVGAGI (reference sequence). The V and J ends lost 8 bases and 4 bases respectively, with 15 bases between them. This CDR3 is CASARSGDGNTIYF. The CDR3, as DNA: TGTGCCAGCGCAAGGTCAGGTGACGGAAACACCATATATTTT.

The rearrangement uses TRBV9 and TRBJ1-2, with 7 bases aligning to TRBD1. This CDR3 has 14 amino acids. Germline trimming cut 4 bases from V and 5 bases from J; bases unmatched to any gene: 8. CDR1 SGDLS and CDR2 YYNGEE come from the germline V gene. CDR3 nucleotides: TGTGCCAGCAGCTCAGCGGACAGGTGGTATGGCTACACCTTC. Encoded protein: CASSSADRWYGYTF. The whole variable domain, filled in from reference TRBV9 and TRBJ1-2, reads DSGVTQTPKHLITATGQRVTLRCSPRSGDLSVYWYQQSLDQGLQFLIQYYNGEERAKGNILERFSAQQFPDLHSELNLSSLELGDSALYFCASSSADRWYGYTFGSGTRLTVV.

The chain employs TRBV30 and TRBJ1-1; unclear D gene. Between the trimmed V and J ends, which lost 1 base and 4 bases, there was a span of 13 bases. Germline lookup yields CDR1 GTSNPN and CDR2 SVGIG (reference sequence). This CDR3 contains 14 residues. CDR3: CAWSGRVFATEAFF. In DNA form, the CDR3 reads TGTGCCTGGAGTGGGAGGGTGTTTGCCACTGAAGCTTTCTTT.

This sequence joins TRBV29-1 and TRBJ1-1, with 7 positions matching TRBD1. Trimming at V came to 7 bases and at J to 0 bases, leaving 5 bases not matched to a gene. The germline V gene has CDR1 SQVTM and CDR2 ANQGSEA. CDR3 length: 13 residues. CDR3 protein: CSAWDSLNTEAFF. The CDR3 nucleotides read TGCAGCGCCTGGGACAGCCTGAACACTGAAGCTTTCTTT.

V gene TRBV19 combines with J gene TRBJ2-3; TRBD1 matches 8 bases. The CDR3 covers 14 residues. CDR1 LNHDA and CDR2 SQIVND come from the germline V gene (reference sequence). With V trimmed by 11 bases and J by 2 bases, 9 bases remained unmatched. This CDR3 is CAVQGEVPTDTQYF. CDR3 coding DNA: TGTGCCGTACAGGGGGAAGTCCCCACAGATACGCAGTATTTT.

The V call is TRBV7-8, the J call TRBJ1-1, with D perhaps matching TRBD1 (6 bases). Germline CDR1 is SGHVS and CDR2 is FQNEAQ. Between the trimmed V and J ends, which lost 9 bases and 5 bases, there was a span of 19 bases. The CDR3 length is 14 residues. CDR3 nucleotide sequence: TGTGCCAGTAATTACAGGGCTGCAACGACTGAAGCTTTCTTT. As protein: CASNYRAATTEAFF.

This chain connects TRBV24-1 to TRBJ2-1; 11 bases map to TRBD2. The germline V gene encodes CDR1 KGHDR and CDR2 SFDVKD. The J segment lost 4 bases and the V segment lost 2 bases, leaving 6 bases of the junction unmatched. CDR3 length: 17 residues. The CDR3 spells CATSDSGTSGGYNEQFF. The CDR3 bases are TGTGCCACCAGTGATTCCGGGACTAGCGGTGGGTACAATGAGCAGTTCTTC.

The J gene is TRBJ2-7, the V gene TRBV7-2; 9 nucleotides agree with TRBD2. Germline CDR1 is SGHTA and CDR2 is FQGNSA. The junction had 12 bases not matched to a gene; V was cut back by 6 bases and J by 0 bases. This CDR3 is built from 17 residues. CDR3: CASSSSPGSGSSYEQYF. The CDR3 DNA is TGTGCCAGCAGTTCCTCCCCGGGTAGCGGGAGCTCCTACGAGCAGTACTTC.

The rearrangement uses TRBV5-1 and TRBJ1-1; D possibly corresponds to TRBD1 (5 bases). This CDR3 has 14 amino acids. V lost 4 bases and J 1 base, leaving 11 bases between the germline ends. CDR1 and CDR2 from the germline V gene are SGHRS and YFSETQ. CDR3 residues: CASSQRQPNTEAFF. The CDR3 region has the DNA TGCGCCAGCAGCCAACGACAGCCGAACACTGAAGCTTTCTTT. The whole variable domain, filled in from reference TRBV5-1 and TRBJ1-1, reads KAGVTQTPRYLIKTRGQQVTLSCSPISGHRSVSWYQQTPGQGLQFLFEYFSETQRNKGNFPGRFSGRQFSNSRSEMNVSTLELGDSALYLCASSQRQPNTEAFFGQGTRLTVV.

The chain recombines TRBV3-1 (or the pseudogene TRBV3-2) with TRBJ2-7, with TRBD1 matching over 8 bases. V trimming: 0 bases; J trimming: 3 bases; junction bases outside the gene matches: 4. The CDR3 runs to 15 residues. Germline lookup yields CDR1 LGHDT and CDR2 YNNKEL (reference sequence). The CDR3 sequence is CASSQENRGIYEQYF. The CDR3 DNA follows: TGTGCCAGCAGCCAAGAGAACAGGGGGATCTACGAGCAGTACTTC.

The chain uses TRBV7-2 and TRBJ2-7; D is ambiguous. V was trimmed by 7 bases and J by 4 bases, leaving 14 bases between them. The germline CDR1 and CDR2 sequences are SGHTA and FQGNSA. This CDR3 is 13 amino acids long. CDR3 nucleotide sequence: TGTGCCAGCATGTTGGAGAGGTGGTACGAGCAGTACTTC. Translation gives CASMLERWYEQYF.

V gene TRBV12-3 or TRBV12-4 combines with J gene TRBJ1-4; D unclear. This CDR3 contains 12 residues. Trimming stripped 7 bases from V and 6 bases from J, with 9 bases between. The CDR3 reads CASNLGDEKLFF. CDR3 DNA sequence: TGTGCCAGCAATCTGGGAGATGAAAAACTGTTTTTT.

This clone came up a few times. The same CDR3 also results from other DNA sequences found in this sample. The chain links TRBV30 to TRBJ1-1, with 8 bases fitting TRBD1. This CDR3 comprises 14 residues. V trimming: 0 bases; J trimming: 1 base; junction bases outside the gene matches: 1. Per the germline V gene, CDR1 is GTSNPN and CDR2 is SVGIG (reference sequence). DNA of the CDR3: TGTGCCTGGAGTGTCGGGACAGGGAACACTGAAGCTTTCTTT. It translates to CAWSVGTGNTEAFF. Filled out from reference TRBV30 and TRBJ1-1, the complete variable domain reads SQTIHQWPATLVQPVGSPLSLECTVEGTSNPNLYWYRQAAGRGLQLLFYSVGIGQISSEVPQNLSASRPQDRQFILSSKKLLLSDSGFYLCAWSVGTGNTEAFFGQGTRLTVV.